Below, one T cell receptor (beta chain) is given with its context. The CDR3 totals 19 residues. Germline V gives CDR1 SGHDT, CDR2 YYEEEE. V was pared by 0 bases and J by 7 bases, with 11 bases of the junction left unmatched. The data were obtained in a study of T cells in Graves' hyperthyroidism and ophthalmopathy. Study details: Peripheral blood samples were taken at initial diagnosis, prior to any treatment.

Amplification of TCR beta CDR3 regions was performed using RNA transcripts as template. HTBI primers drove first-round RT-PCR of the TCR CDR3. TCRdb reprocessed the multiplex PCR reads via MiXCR and lists one record per CDR3 protein. This table holds about 680,000 distinct CDR3 sequences, just over 35% found once. The source of this sequence is a woman aged 40 to 50 with Graves' hyperthyroidism. The chain is built from TRBV5-6 and TRBJ1-6; the match to TRBD1 covers 12 bases. The sample consisted of blood. CDR3 in DNA: TGTGCCAGCAGCTTGGCCGGGACAGGGGGCGCAGGGTGGAATTCACCCCTCCACTTT. It specifies CASSLAGTGGAGWNSPLHF.